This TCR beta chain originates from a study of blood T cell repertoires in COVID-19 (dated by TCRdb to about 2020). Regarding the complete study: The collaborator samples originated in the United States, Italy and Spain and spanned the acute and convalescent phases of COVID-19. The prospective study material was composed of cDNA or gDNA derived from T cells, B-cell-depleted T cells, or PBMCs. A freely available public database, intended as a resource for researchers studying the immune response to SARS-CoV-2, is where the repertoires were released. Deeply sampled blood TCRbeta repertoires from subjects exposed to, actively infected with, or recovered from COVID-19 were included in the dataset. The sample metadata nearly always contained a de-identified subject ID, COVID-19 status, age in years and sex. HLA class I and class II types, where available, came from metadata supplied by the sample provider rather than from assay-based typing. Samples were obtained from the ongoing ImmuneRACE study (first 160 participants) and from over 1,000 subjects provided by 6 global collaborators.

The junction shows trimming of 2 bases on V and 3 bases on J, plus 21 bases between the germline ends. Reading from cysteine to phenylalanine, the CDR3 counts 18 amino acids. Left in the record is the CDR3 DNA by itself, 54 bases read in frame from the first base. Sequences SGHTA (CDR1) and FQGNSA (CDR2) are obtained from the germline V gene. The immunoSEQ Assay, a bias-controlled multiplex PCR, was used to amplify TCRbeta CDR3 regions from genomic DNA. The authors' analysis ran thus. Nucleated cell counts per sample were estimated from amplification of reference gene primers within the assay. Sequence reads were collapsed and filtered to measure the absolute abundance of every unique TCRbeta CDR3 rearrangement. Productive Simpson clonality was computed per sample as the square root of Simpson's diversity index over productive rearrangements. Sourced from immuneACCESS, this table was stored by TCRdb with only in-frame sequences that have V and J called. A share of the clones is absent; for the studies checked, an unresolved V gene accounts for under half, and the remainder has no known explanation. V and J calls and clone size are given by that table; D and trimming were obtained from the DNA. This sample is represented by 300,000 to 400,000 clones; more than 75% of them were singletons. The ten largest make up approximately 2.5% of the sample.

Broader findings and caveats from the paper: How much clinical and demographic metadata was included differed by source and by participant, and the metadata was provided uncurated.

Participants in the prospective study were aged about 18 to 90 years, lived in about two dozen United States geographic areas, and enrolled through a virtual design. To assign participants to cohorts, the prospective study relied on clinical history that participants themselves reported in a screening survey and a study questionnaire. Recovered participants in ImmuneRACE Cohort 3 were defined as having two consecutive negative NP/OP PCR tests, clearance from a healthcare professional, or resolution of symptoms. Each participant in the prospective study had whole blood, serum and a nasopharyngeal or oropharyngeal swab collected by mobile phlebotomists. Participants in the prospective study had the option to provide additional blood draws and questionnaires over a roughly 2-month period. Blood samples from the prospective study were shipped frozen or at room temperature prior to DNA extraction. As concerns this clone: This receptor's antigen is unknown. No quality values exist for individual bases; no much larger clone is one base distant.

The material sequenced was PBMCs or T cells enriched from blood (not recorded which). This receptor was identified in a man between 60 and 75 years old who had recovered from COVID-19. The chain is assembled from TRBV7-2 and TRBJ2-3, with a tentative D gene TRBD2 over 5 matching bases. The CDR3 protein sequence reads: CASSLSTRAGIVTDTQYF. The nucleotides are TGTGCCAGCAGCTTATCCACTAGGGCAGGAATAGTAACAGATACGCAGTATTTT.